Shown below are 22 T cell receptor beta chains from a single sample sequenced in a study of Ad26.COV2.S vaccination and SARS-CoV-2 variants. Treatment reported: some 20 received Ad26.COV2.S at low or high dose, single or two shots; a few received placebo; per-sample allocation not given. Vaccine and placebo recipients were sampled on day 63 after the first injection. Here immunoSEQ multiplex PCR was the method, and the copy in TCRdb shows in-frame clones only, minus some. Among about 350,000 clones listed, roughly 91% were seen once. The material was peripheral blood, obtained in a trial of Ad26.COV2.S vaccine versus placebo. These receptors came from a person between 18 and 59 years old who received the Ad26.COV2.S COVID-19 vaccine or a placebo.

CDR3 amino acids: CASTGGGFYNSPLHF. Written as DNA, the CDR3 is TGTGCCAGTACGGGGGGGGGCTTCTATAATTCACCCCTCCACTTT. The chain couples TRBV19 to TRBJ1-6; a possible D gene is TRBD1 (6 bases). The CDR3 is made up of 15 amino acids. CDR1 and CDR2 from the germline V gene are LNHDA and SQIVND (reference sequence). V gave up 7 bases and J gave up 3 bases, with 13 bases separating them.

The chain employs TRBV27 and TRBJ1-6; no firm D call. The CDR3 totals 16 residues. Germline loops: CDR1 MNHEY, CDR2 SMNVEV (reference sequence). The V and J ends lost 6 bases and 0 bases respectively, with 12 bases between them. CDR3 bases: TGTGCCAGCAGCCCCAGGTTAAGCTCCTATAATTCACCCCTCCACTTT. Translating it yields CASSPRLSSYNSPLHF.

This clone was recorded once. The chain couples TRBV6-4 to TRBJ2-2; 9 bases line up with TRBD1. Per germline, CDR1 MRHNA and CDR2 SNTAGT. The CDR3 covers 15 residues. The J segment lost 6 bases and the V segment lost 6 bases, leaving 8 bases of the junction unmatched. In DNA, the CDR3 is TGTGCCAGCAGGCCCCGGGACAGGGATTCCGGGGAGCTGTTTTTT. Encoded protein: CASRPRDRDSGELFF.

The chain joins TRBV4-1 to TRBJ2-7, with TRBD2 matching 7 bases. V shed 0 bases, J shed 5 bases, and the junction held 7 bases outside the gene matches. The CDR3 covers 15 residues. The germline V gene has CDR1 MGHRA and CDR2 YSYEKL. Written as DNA, the CDR3 is TGCGCCAGCAGCCAAGACGCGGGAGCGGCCGACGAGCAGTACTTC. This encodes CASSQDAGAADEQYF.

The rearrangement joins TRBV2 to TRBJ2-3, with D uncertain. The germline gives CDR1 SNHLY, CDR2 FYNNEI. Trimming removed 0 bases at V and 2 bases at J, with 6 bases between. The length of the CDR3 is 14 residues. The CDR3 bases are TGTGCCAGCAGTGAAGCGCTCTACACAGATACGCAGTATTTT. It encodes CASSEALYTDTQYF.

J is TRBJ2-4 and V is TRBV2; the D is unclear. The CDR3 is made up of 13 amino acids. V was pared by 1 base and J by 9 bases, with 10 bases between. Germline V gene data show CDR1 as SNHLY and CDR2 as FYNNEI. The CDR3 sequence: CASSEGKDTIQYF. CDR3 nucleotide sequence: TGTGCCAGCAGTGAAGGGAAGGATACCATTCAGTACTTC.

The chain joins TRBV11-3 to TRBJ2-3; 8 bases fit TRBD1. Per the germline V gene, CDR1 is SGHNT and CDR2 is YENEEA. The length of the CDR3 is 19 residues. Trimming took 1 base from V and 1 from J; bases not matched to a gene: 13. In DNA, the CDR3 is TGTGCCAGCAGCTTAGCTTCCGGGACAGGCCACTTGGGCACAGATACGCAGTATTTT. Protein product: CASSLASGTGHLGTDTQYF.

This rearrangement joins TRBV19 to TRBJ2-5, with a weak D call TRBD1 (5 bases). Deletions cut 7 bases from V and 5 bases from J, with 20 bases between. CDR1 and CDR2 from the germline V gene are LNHDA and SQIVND (reference sequence). CDR3 length equals 15 residues. The CDR3 coding sequence is TGTGCCAGTACCCATCATCGCCAGGGCGTTGAGACCCAGTACTTC. Its protein is CASTHHRQGVETQYF.

The chain employs TRBV24-1 and TRBJ2-5; D is unclear. The V and J ends lost 6 bases and 0 bases respectively, with 13 bases between them. Per the germline V gene, CDR1 is KGHDR and CDR2 is SFDVKD. This CDR3 region has 15 residues. CDR3 in amino acids: CATSSQVEYQETQYF. CDR3 DNA: TGTGCCACCAGTTCCCAGGTCGAGTACCAAGAGACCCAGTACTTC.

The rearrangement links TRBV5-4 to TRBJ2-1; TRBD2 agrees at 7 bases. Trimming cost V 0 bases and J 3 bases; bases outside gene matches: 3. The germline V gene encodes CDR1 SGHNT and CDR2 YYREEE (reference sequence). The CDR3 extends over 15 amino acids. The CDR3 DNA sequence: TGTGCCAGCAGCTTGGGGGAGGGCCACTACAATGAGCAGTTCTTC. Translated: CASSLGEGHYNEQFF. The entire variable domain, with the rest obtained from reference TRBV5-4 and TRBJ2-1, is as follows: ETGVTQSPTHLIKTRGQQVTLRCSSQSGHNTVSWYQQALGQGPQFIFQYYREEENGRGNFPPRFSGLQFPNYSSELNVNALELDDSALYLCASSLGEGHYNEQFFGPGTRLTVL.

This rearrangement joins TRBV3-1 (or the pseudogene TRBV3-2) to TRBJ1-5; possible D gene TRBD1, 6 bases. The CDR3 has 14 amino acids. Trimming took off 2 bases at V and 7 bases at J, with 12 bases between the two ends. The germline V gene has CDR1 LGHDT and CDR2 YNNKEL (reference sequence). The CDR3 protein is CASSQRGGEQPQHF. In DNA form, the CDR3 reads TGTGCCAGCAGCCAAAGAGGGGGGGAGCAGCCCCAGCATTTT.

In nucleotides, the CDR3 is TGTGCCAGCAGCCAAGAAGGCAACGAATACGAGCAGTACTTC. Its protein product is CASSQEGNEYEQYF. The chain uses TRBV3-1 (or the pseudogene TRBV3-2) and TRBJ2-7; no clear D gene. This CDR3 has 14 residues. V was trimmed by 0 bases and J by 4 bases, leaving 10 bases between them. The germline gives CDR1 LGHDT, CDR2 YNNKEL (reference sequence).

The V call is TRBV6-5, the J call TRBJ2-7; 9 bases map to TRBD1. The CDR3 has 14 amino acids. CDR1 and CDR2 from the germline V gene are MNHEY and SVGAGI. V lost 4 bases and J lost 7; bases outside the gene matches: 8. In DNA, the CDR3 is TGTGCCAGCAGTTCACCGGGACAGGGTTTGGAGCAGTACTTC. Amino acid sequence: CASSSPGQGLEQYF.

The chain carries TRBV6-6 and TRBJ2-4; a possible D gene is TRBD2 (6 bases). CDR1 is MNHNY, CDR2 SVGAGI, per germline (reference sequence). The CDR3 has 12 amino acids. With 4 bases removed from V and 9 bases from J, the gap between germline ends came to 10 bases. This CDR3 is CASSSRGSIQYF. The DNA for the CDR3 is TGTGCCAGCAGTTCTCGGGGGAGCATTCAGTACTTC.

J is TRBJ1-1 and V is TRBV2; D not certain. In germline, CDR1 is SNHLY, CDR2 FYNNEI. Between the trimmed V and J ends, which lost 0 bases and 1 base, there was a span of 15 bases. This CDR3 comprises 17 residues. The CDR3 spells CASSEAEVGPGNTEAFF. In nucleotides, the CDR3 is TGTGCCAGCAGTGAAGCAGAGGTAGGGCCGGGGAACACTGAAGCTTTCTTT.

This chain joins TRBV5-1 and TRBJ2-3; D may be TRBD2 (5 bases). The CDR3 extends over 15 amino acids. The V end lost 0 bases, the J end lost 1 base, and 9 bases lay between the germline ends. Germline lookup yields CDR1 SGHRS and CDR2 YFSETQ. This CDR3 reads CASSLDGSRTDTQYF. CDR3 DNA sequence: TGCGCCAGCAGCTTGGATGGGAGCCGCACAGATACGCAGTATTTT.

CDR3 nucleotides: TGCGCCAGCAGCCCGCTCCAGGGCCTGGGAAATGGCTACACCTTC. Protein sequence: CASSPLQGLGNGYTF. The gene calls are TRBV5-1 and TRBJ1-2; maybe TRBD1 (5 bases). Germline V gene sequence: CDR1 SGHRS, CDR2 YFSETQ. The CDR3 is 15 amino acids. Trimming took 4 bases from V and 6 from J, leaving 19 bases between them.

V usage is TRBV2 and J usage is TRBJ2-7; 10 bases are a match to TRBD1. Unmatched junction bases numbered 3, after V lost 5 bases and J lost 5 bases. Germline CDR1 SNHLY, CDR2 FYNNEI. The CDR3 extends over 13 amino acids. CDR3 protein: CASSRQGAHEQYF. In DNA, the CDR3 is TGTGCCAGCAGTAGACAGGGGGCCCACGAGCAGTACTTC. Full variable domain (remainder filled in from reference TRBV2 and TRBJ2-7): EPEVTQTPSHQVTQMGQEVILRCVPISNHLYFYWYRQILGQKVEFLVSFYNNEISEKSEIFDDQFSVERPDGSNFTLKIRSTKLEDSAMYFCASSRQGAHEQYFGPGTRLTVT.

CDR3: CASSEDSSNQPQHF. Here the CDR3 DNA reads TGTGCCAGCAGCGAGGACAGTTCAAATCAGCCCCAGCATTTT. The chain combines TRBV9 with TRBJ1-5, with a possible D match to TRBD1 (6 bases). Germline values: CDR1 SGDLS, CDR2 YYNGEE. With 3 bases removed from V and 4 bases from J, the gap between germline ends came to 11 bases. The CDR3 contains 14 residues.

The chain has TRBV7-9 and TRBJ1-6; D remains ambiguous. From germline, CDR1 is SEHNR and CDR2 FQNEAQ (reference sequence). The CDR3 is 13 residues long. Trimming pared 4 bases from V and 12 bases from J, leaving 13 bases between. CDR3 amino acids: CASSSGPLLPLHF. For the CDR3, the DNA is TGTGCCAGCAGCTCCGGCCCCCTTCTACCCCTCCACTTT.

This clone was counted a single time. V and J are TRBV28 and TRBJ2-7; D is unresolved. This CDR3 is 16 amino acids long. Trimming removed 2 bases from V and 0 bases from J, with 14 bases in between. Germline assignment: CDR1 MDHEN and CDR2 SYDVKM. DNA for the CDR3: TGTGCCAGCAGTTTAGAAATAGTGGGGAACTCCTACGAGCAGTACTTC. It specifies CASSLEIVGNSYEQYF.

The V and J genes are TRBV7-9 and TRBJ2-3; D not certain. The CDR3 is 16 amino acids. The V end was cut by 5 bases, the J end by 6 bases, with 21 bases between. The V gene's germline CDR1 is SEHNR and CDR2 FQNEAQ (reference sequence). The CDR3, as DNA: TGTGCCAGCAGCCTCGGACCTCCTGGTTTTATCGATACGCAGTATTTT. Amino acid sequence: CASSLGPPGFIDTQYF.